This TCR beta chain originates from a study of cytomegalovirus exposure and HLA in healthy donors. Study results and caveats: Earlier analysis yielded a pattern in which most TCR beta V segments were productive about 90% or about 30% of the time. Researchers reported in a later analysis that common viral pathogens appeared linked to several top clusters.

To note about this clone: Its antigen is as yet unknown.

The PCR contained 60 Vbeta and 13 Jbeta primers. Assay used: immunoSEQ multiplex PCR; TCRdb lists only in-frame clones, some missing. The sample lists some 200,000 clones; around 62% were seen once. The source of this sequence is a middle-aged man in good health and CMV-seronegative. Sequencing used PBMCs.

The CDR3 spells CAWSAPDRVSGYTF. The CDR3 nucleotides read TGTGCCTGGAGTGCGCCTGACAGGGTGAGCGGCTACACCTTC. The genes are TRBV30 and TRBJ1-2, with 7 bases fitting TRBD1. Germline values: CDR1 GTSNPN, CDR2 SVGIG (reference sequence). The CDR3 contains 14 residues. After removal of 1 base from V and 8 bases from J, the junction contained 10 bases not matched to a gene.